The rows below give T cell receptor beta chains drawn from one sample of a study of control samples from healthy donors and cancer patients. Using immunoSEQ multiplex PCR, the repertoire was profiled, and TCRdb retains in-frame clones only, with some absent. The sample has over 100,000 clones, approximately 90% seen once. The sample was blood. The receptor source for this set is a middle-aged man in good health. CDR3s include the opening cysteine and the closing phenylalanine or tryptophan. A D gene is named only where the DNA matches it firmly. Clone size, where shown, is once, few, many, or a class for clones that have expanded.

size	V	J	D	DNA	CDR3
NA	TRBV7-8	TRBJ1-1	TRBD1	TGTGCCAGCTCAAAGACAGGGTTGGGCACTGAAGCTTTCTTT	CASSKTGLGTEAFF
NA	TRBV19	TRBJ2-4	NA	TGTGCCAGTAGTACAAATCAGGGGAAAGTCAAGGGCATTCAGTACTTC	CASSTNQGKVKGIQYF
once	TRBV20-1	TRBJ1-2	NA	TGCAGTGCTAGAGGGGGTGATGGCTACACCTTC	CSARGGDGYTF
NA	TRBV5-1	TRBJ1-2	NA	TGCGCCAGCAGCTTGGTGGTGGGGGATGGCTACACCTTC	CASSLVVGDGYTF
few	TRBV6-6	TRBJ2-3	NA	TGTGCCAGCAGTTACGTTTGGGGGAATACGCAGTATTTT	CASSYVWGNTQYF
NA	TRBV9	TRBJ2-5	TRBD2	TGTGCCAGCAGTTTGGGAGCGGGGGAGGAGGAGACCCAGTACTTC	CASSLGAGEEETQYF
NA	TRBV5-1	TRBJ2-7	TRBD1	TGCGCCAGCAACTTAGACAGGGGCCACGAGCAGTACTTC	CASNLDRGHEQYF
NA	TRBV19	TRBJ1-4	NA	TGTGCCAGCGGTACGGGTGAAAAACTGTTTTTT	CASGTGEKLFF
once	TRBV18	TRBJ1-2	NA	TGTGCCAGCTCACAGGAAACAGAAAGTGGCTACACCTTC	CASSQETESGYTF
once	TRBV10-1	TRBJ1-1	NA	TGCGCCAGCAGGGGGCAGGCCACTGAAGCTTTCTTT	CASRGQATEAFF
NA	TRBV11-3	TRBJ2-1	NA	TGTGCCAGCAGCTTAGTTAGCGCCGAGCAGTTCTTC	CASSLVSAEQFF
NA	TRBV5-5	TRBJ2-7	NA	TGTGCCAGCAGCTTGTCAGGGTTTTGGGACGAGCAGTACTTC	CASSLSGFWDEQYF